This is a list of T cell receptor beta chains from one sample in a study of pediatric ulcerative colitis. Libraries were prepared by immunoSEQ multiplex PCR; TCRdb keeps only in-frame clonotypes and omits some of them. Among around 18,000 clones listed, roughly 80% were seen once. The sequencing sample was made of gut tissue. Receptors were obtained from a boy aged 5-17 years with moderate ulcerative colitis. Both conserved end residues are part of each CDR3. The order of the fields is V gene, J gene, D gene, clone size, CDR3 protein, CDR3 DNA. D genes are given only for firm matches. A row's size may be missing; if present it is once, few, many or a size class.

TRBV5-6	TRBJ2-3	-	-	CASSLRSTDTQYF	TGTGCCAGCAGCTTACGGAGCACAGATACGCAGTATTTT
TRBV6-1	TRBJ1-5	-	-	CASSDPGTEIYSNQPQHF	TGTGCCAGCAGTGACCCCGGGACGGAGATCTATAGCAATCAGCCCCAGCATTTT
TRBV7-2	TRBJ1-5	-	few	CASSPSGRVSNQPQHF	TGTGCCAGCAGCCCTAGTGGACGAGTTAGCAATCAGCCCCAGCATTTT
TRBV27	TRBJ1-6	-	-	CAMSVRSPLHF	TGTGCCATGTCGGTCAGATCACCCCTCCACTTT
TRBV6-4	TRBJ1-5	-	-	CASSEGYSNQPQHF	TGTGCCAGCAGTGAGGGGTATAGCAATCAGCCCCAGCATTTT
TRBV6-1	TRBJ2-7	TRBD2	-	CASSLREGGYEQYF	TGTGCCAGCAGTCTACGGGAGGGTGGGTACGAGCAGTACTTC
TRBV7-2	TRBJ2-7	TRBD1	once	CASSSDRGRHYEQYF	TGTGCCAGCAGCTCGGACAGGGGGCGCCACTACGAGCAGTACTTC
TRBV27	TRBJ1-6	-	few	CASSSGTTNSPLHF	TGTGCCAGCAGCTCCGGGACAACGAATTCACCCCTCCACTTT
TRBV7-2	TRBJ2-3	TRBD2	-	CASSYVPLLAGGPDTQYF	TGTGCCAGCAGCTATGTTCCCCTCCTAGCGGGGGGACCAGATACGCAGTATTTT
TRBV5-5	TRBJ1-2	-	once	CASSFLDGTYGYTF	TGTGCCAGCAGCTTTCTGGACGGAACTTATGGCTACACCTTC
TRBV14	TRBJ1-6	-	-	CASSLPGGNSPLHF	TGTGCCAGCAGCCTCCCGGGAGGTAATTCACCCCTCCACTTT
TRBV7-9	TRBJ2-7	TRBD2	-	CASSPGTSGTFSYEQYF	TGTGCCAGCAGCCCCGGGACTAGCGGGACGTTCTCCTACGAGCAGTACTTC
TRBV5-5	TRBJ1-4	-	once	CASSFDLSNEKLFF	TGTGCCAGCAGCTTCGACCTCAGTAATGAAAAACTGTTTTTT
TRBV14	TRBJ1-5	-	few	CASSQDGRYSNQPQHF	TGTGCCAGCAGCCAAGATGGTCGGTATAGCAATCAGCCCCAGCATTTT
TRBV4-1	TRBJ2-1	TRBD2	-	CASSQDEREIYNEQFF	TGCGCCAGCAGCCAAGATGAGCGGGAGATTTACAATGAGCAGTTCTTC
TRBV2	TRBJ2-1	-	-	CALRQGGAFNEQFF	TGTGCCCTCCGGCAGGGGGGGGCCTTCAATGAGCAGTTCTTC
TRBV27	TRBJ2-2	TRBD1	-	CASSNPFNRGRNTGELFF	TGTGCCAGCAGCAACCCATTTAACAGGGGGCGGAACACCGGGGAGCTGTTTTTT
TRBV7-9	TRBJ1-3	TRBD1	-	CASSLAGGVSGNTIYF	TGTGCCAGCAGCTTGGCAGGGGGCGTATCTGGAAACACCATATATTTT
TRBV5-1	TRBJ2-2	-	-	CASRRGDGELFF	TGCGCCAGCAGGCGGGGCGACGGGGAGCTGTTTTTT
TRBV18	TRBJ1-3	TRBD1	-	CASSRGQDNSGNTIYF	TGTGCCAGCTCACGGGGACAGGATAACTCTGGAAACACCATATATTTT
TRBV7-9	TRBJ2-7	TRBD1	-	CASSAVGQGLSSYEQYF	TGTGCCAGCAGCGCCGTCGGACAGGGCCTCAGCTCCTACGAGCAGTACTTC
TRBV15	TRBJ2-6	-	-	CATGTYGANVLTF	TGTGCCACGGGGACTTATGGGGCCAACGTCCTGACTTTC
TRBV10-3	TRBJ1-1	-	-	CAISGGPEAFF	TGTGCCATCAGTGGGGGCCCTGAAGCTTTCTTT
TRBV14	TRBJ2-2	-	-	CASSQVRGWAGELFF	TGTGCCAGCAGCCAAGTGAGGGGATGGGCCGGGGAGCTGTTTTTT
TRBV11-3	TRBJ1-2	TRBD1	-	CASSQTGAAYGYTF	TGTGCCAGCAGTCAGACAGGGGCGGCCTATGGCTACACCTTC
TRBV6-1	TRBJ1-1	-	-	CASRSRREMNTEAFF	TGTGCCAGCAGGTCCAGGCGAGAAATGAACACTGAAGCTTTCTTT
TRBV9	TRBJ2-1	TRBD2	-	CASSVDPGTSGYNEQFF	TGTGCCAGCAGCGTAGATCCCGGGACTAGCGGTTACAATGAGCAGTTCTTC
TRBV7-3	TRBJ2-2	-	-	CASSSRNTGELFF	TGTGCCAGCAGCTCCCGGAACACCGGGGAGCTGTTTTTT
TRBV19	TRBJ1-2	-	medium-sized	CASQPEPDKDYGYTF	TGTGCCAGCCAGCCCGAGCCGGATAAGGACTATGGCTACACCTTC
TRBV21-1	TRBJ2-7	-	-	CASSKLQLAGVSHDTYEQYF	TGTGCCAGCAGCAAACTTCAACTAGCGGGAGTCTCTCACGATACCTACGAGCAGTACTTC
TRBV7-2	TRBJ1-2	-	-	CASSLSQGIYGYTF	TGTGCCAGCAGCTTATCCCAGGGTATCTATGGCTACACCTTC
TRBV19	TRBJ2-3	-	-	CASSSTGTAITDTQYF	TGTGCCAGTAGTTCTACCGGGACTGCTATCACAGATACGCAGTATTTT
TRBV5-1	TRBJ2-2	-	-	CASSLEREGDWYTGELFF	TGCGCCAGCAGCTTGGAACGCGAAGGAGATTGGTACACCGGGGAGCTGTTTTTT
TRBV2	TRBJ2-7	TRBD2	-	CASSPRGTSGTPPREQYF	TGTGCCAGCAGCCCAAGGGGGACTAGCGGGACCCCTCCTCGAGAGCAGTACTTC
TRBV10-3	TRBJ2-1	-	-	CAISEVPDVRHVWQFF	TGTGCCATCAGTGAGGTCCCGGACGTACGACATGTGTGGCAGTTCTTC
TRBV4-3	TRBJ2-7	TRBD1	few	CASSQMNPGQGVGTYEQYF	TGCGCCAGCAGCCAAATGAACCCGGGACAGGGTGTAGGCACCTACGAGCAGTACTTC
TRBV11-3	TRBJ2-3	-	-	CASSQSRDGSTDTQYF	TGTGCCAGCAGCCAGAGCAGGGACGGAAGCACAGATACGCAGTATTTT
TRBV25-1	TRBJ1-4	TRBD1	-	CASSEGTGGNEKLFF	TGTGCCAGCAGTGAAGGGACAGGCGGTAATGAAAAACTGTTTTTT
TRBV4-1	TRBJ1-1	TRBD1	-	CASTERGDRVATEAFF	TGCGCCAGCACCGAAAGGGGGGACAGGGTCGCCACTGAAGCTTTCTTT
TRBV2	TRBJ2-2	TRBD1	-	CASRKDRGWIGTGELFF	TGTGCCAGCAGGAAGGACAGGGGATGGATAGGCACCGGGGAGCTGTTTTTT
TRBV7-7	TRBJ2-7	TRBD1	-	CASSPTPGQGNEQYF	TGTGCCAGCAGCCCTACCCCGGGACAGGGAAACGAGCAGTACTTC
TRBV2	TRBJ1-6	-	few	CASTAGGQGNSPLHF	TGTGCCAGCACCGCCGGGGGGCAGGGTAATTCACCCCTCCACTTT